The source of this T cell receptor beta chain is a study of tumour-infiltrating T cells in Burkitt lymphoma. The J segment lost 7 bases and the V segment lost 2 bases, leaving 8 bases of the junction unmatched. Germline CDR1 is MDHEN and CDR2 is SYDVKM. The CDR3 sequence is 15 residues long. Generated by immunoSEQ multiplex PCR, the TCRdb table keeps only in-frame clones and is missing some. The sample has fewer than 2,500 clones; roughly 70% are singletons. The TCR originated in a human donor with diffuse large B-cell lymphoma. The chain recombines TRBV28 with TRBJ2-1; 7 positions match TRBD2. The source material was tumor tissue. CDR3 sequence (DNA): TGTGCCAGCAGTTTACGCAGCGGGATAGGGAATGAGCAGTTCTTC. Translated: CASSLRSGIGNEQFF. The full variable domain, rest sourced from reference TRBV28 and TRBJ2-1, is DVKVTQSSRYLVKRTGEKVFLECVQDMDHENMFWYRQDPGLGLRLIYFSYDVKMKEKGDIPEGYSVSREKKERFSLILESASTNQTSMYLCASSLRSGIGNEQFFGPGTRLTVL.